A single sample gave rise to the 29 T cell receptor beta chains below, sequenced in a study of vaccination effects on CD4 cells after COVID-19. Sequencing in the ViraFEST assay came after antigen-specific CD4+ T cells had been expanded with viral peptide pools, which were used to stimulate PBMC. Investigators separated out CD4+ T cells once 9 to 11 days of culture had passed. Vaccine recipients had no previous SARS-CoV-2 infection; their nucleocapsid antibodies were negative. Assay: immunoSEQ multiplex PCR; the TCRdb copy retains only in-frame clones and omits some. The top ten clones hold 2.8% of a sample with 55,000 to 75,000 clones, roughly three quarters of them seen once. These TCRs' antigens remain unknown. The sample in question was CD4+ T cells from PBMCs cultured with HCoV-NL63 spike peptides, obtained before COVID-19 vaccination. The receptors come from a human donor who received a COVID-19 vaccine.

The V call is TRBV11-2, the J call TRBJ2-5; 7 nucleotides agree with TRBD2. This CDR3 has 16 residues. Germline CDR1 is SGHAT and CDR2 is FQNNGV. V shed 6 bases and J 6 bases; nucleotides not matched to a gene: 16. The CDR3 DNA sequence: TGTGCCAGCAGGTTGGGGGGGGGAGGGCCGCGGCAGACCCAGTACTTC. Protein product: CASRLGGGGPRQTQYF.

This rearrangement joins TRBV5-1 to TRBJ2-5; no reliable D call. This CDR3 contains 15 residues. Between the trimmed V and J ends, which lost 0 bases and 5 bases, there was a span of 14 bases. Germline V CDR1 and CDR2: SGHRS, YFSETQ. CDR3 loop: CASSLVTLDRETQYF. The CDR3 DNA reads as TGCGCCAGCAGCTTGGTAACTCTGGACCGGGAGACCCAGTACTTC.

This chain joins TRBV19 and TRBJ2-5, with 9 bases matching TRBD1. Germline V gives CDR1 LNHDA, CDR2 SQIVND (reference sequence). The CDR3 consists of 14 residues. Losses at the gene ends were 9 bases for V and 2 bases for J; bases not matched to a gene: 7. In nucleotides, the CDR3 is TGTGCCAGCAGAAAGACAGGGGGGCAAGAGACCCAGTACTTC. Its translation: CASRKTGGQETQYF.

The chain links TRBV3-1 (or the pseudogene TRBV3-2) to TRBJ1-3; D is uncertain. Germline values: CDR1 LGHDT, CDR2 YNNKEL (reference sequence). The CDR3 length is 13 residues. Trimming took 7 bases from V and 0 from J, leaving 7 bases between them. The CDR3 nucleotides read TGTGCCAGCAACCTACACTCTGGAAACACCATATATTTT. Amino acids: CASNLHSGNTIYF.

The chain couples TRBV5-1 to TRBJ2-3; D may be TRBD2 (5 bases). V lost 0 bases, J lost 3 bases, and 8 bases lay in between. This CDR3 comprises 14 residues. Germline V CDR1 and CDR2: SGHRS, YFSETQ. The CDR3 coding sequence is TGCGCCAGCAGCTTGGATCGGGGAACAGATACGCAGTATTTT. It codes for CASSLDRGTDTQYF. The full variable domain, rest sourced from reference TRBV5-1 and TRBJ2-3, is KAGVTQTPRYLIKTRGQQVTLSCSPISGHRSVSWYQQTPGQGLQFLFEYFSETQRNKGNFPGRFSGRQFSNSRSEMNVSTLELGDSALYLCASSLDRGTDTQYFGPGTRLTVL.

This clone was detected only once. The chain has TRBV27 and TRBJ1-4; unclear D gene. Germline lookup yields CDR1 MNHEY and CDR2 SMNVEV (reference sequence). V was shortened by 3 bases and J by 8 bases, with 10 bases between the two germline ends. The CDR3 extends over 13 amino acids. The CDR3 sequence: CASSFRRSEKLFF. The CDR3 DNA is TGTGCCAGCAGTTTTAGGAGGTCCGAAAAACTGTTTTTT.

The chain uses TRBV6-2 or TRBV6-3 and TRBJ1-5; D remains ambiguous. CDR1 and CDR2 from the germline V gene are MNHEY and SVGEGT. The V and J ends lost 2 bases and 0 bases respectively, with 11 bases between them. CDR3 length equals 16 residues. The DNA of the CDR3 is TGTGCCAGCAGTTACAGGCAAATCGTTAGCAATCAGCCCCAGCATTTT. This codes for CASSYRQIVSNQPQHF.

This sequence joins TRBV7-6 and TRBJ2-2, with 11 bases identical to TRBD2. The germline V gene encodes CDR1 SGHVS and CDR2 FNYEAQ. CDR3 length equals 19 residues. V lost 4 bases and J lost 2; bases outside the gene matches: 12. CDR3 residues: CASSYNPLAGGTNTGELFF. Here the CDR3 DNA reads TGTGCCAGCAGCTACAATCCTCTAGCGGGGGGCACTAACACCGGGGAGCTGTTTTTT.

In its sample, this clone was seen a few times. The V and J genes are TRBV9 and TRBJ1-6, with no clear D. Germline V lookup: CDR1 SGDLS, CDR2 YYNGEE. The ends were cut back, 5 bases at V and 9 bases at J, with 9 bases in the middle. This CDR3 is built from 12 residues. The CDR3 sequence: CASRISGSPLHF. CDR3 bases: TGTGCCAGCAGGATCAGTGGTTCACCCCTCCACTTT.

The chain has TRBV20-1 and TRBJ1-3; D is uncertain. Germline CDR1 and CDR2: DFQATT and SNEGSKA (reference sequence). The CDR3 extends over 11 amino acids. Trimming took 2 bases from V and 9 from J, leaving 8 bases between them. CDR3 sequence reads: CSARRGLTIYF. DNA for the CDR3: TGCAGTGCTAGAAGAGGGCTCACCATATATTTT.

V and J are TRBV30 and TRBJ1-1, with D possibly being TRBD1 (5 bases). The germline V gene encodes CDR1 GTSNPN and CDR2 SVGIG (reference sequence). CDR3 length: 14 amino acids. The ends were cut back, 1 base at V and 0 bases at J, with 9 bases in the middle. DNA of the CDR3: TGTGCCTGGAGTGGTACGACAGTGAACACTGAAGCTTTCTTT. Translating gives CAWSGTTVNTEAFF.

The chain has TRBV7-2 and TRBJ2-1; no firm D call. The germline gives CDR1 SGHTA, CDR2 FQGNSA. The CDR3 contains 15 residues. V lost 4 bases and J 9 bases, leaving 19 bases between the germline ends. The CDR3 loop reads CASSYRARAMGEQFF. The CDR3 region has the DNA TGTGCCAGCAGCTATCGGGCTAGGGCCATGGGTGAGCAGTTCTTC.

This clone has only a few counts. The chain carries TRBV12-3 or TRBV12-4 and TRBJ1-6; D remains unclear. Between the trimmed V and J ends, which lost 6 bases and 7 bases, there was a span of 10 bases. This CDR3 comprises 13 residues. The CDR3 region has the DNA TGTGCCAGCAGCAAGACGGGAAATTCACCCCTCCACTTT. It encodes CASSKTGNSPLHF.

In this sample, this clone turned up once. J is TRBJ2-5 and V is TRBV5-1, with 10 bases identical to TRBD2. Germline-derived CDR1 and CDR2 are SGHRS and YFSETQ. The CDR3 contains 14 residues. Trimming removed 7 bases from V and 3 bases from J; junction bases left unmatched: 6. In nucleotides, the CDR3 is TGCGCCAGCGCAAGCGGGGGGGTCAAAGAGACCCAGTACTTC. Translation: CASASGGVKETQYF.

V and J are TRBV9 and TRBJ1-6, with D unclear. The CDR3 consists of 14 residues. Trimming stripped 3 bases from V and 6 bases from J, with 10 bases between. The V gene's germline CDR1 is SGDLS and CDR2 YYNGEE. The CDR3 region has the DNA TGTGCCAGCAGCGGTACTATGATTAATTCACCCCTCCACTTT. Amino acids: CASSGTMINSPLHF. The variable domain in full, with the rest retrieved from reference TRBV9 and TRBJ1-6, is DSGVTQTPKHLITATGQRVTLRCSPRSGDLSVYWYQQSLDQGLQFLIQYYNGEERAKGNILERFSAQQFPDLHSELNLSSLELGDSALYFCASSGTMINSPLHFGNGTRLTVT.

This clone appeared a few times. The chain is built from TRBV5-6 and TRBJ2-2, with TRBD1 as a possible D gene (5 bases). The germline gives CDR1 SGHDT, CDR2 YYEEEE. Trimming took off 0 bases at V and 1 base at J, with 10 bases between the two ends. This CDR3 has 16 amino acids. The CDR3 sequence: CASSLVDRGNTGELFF. In nucleotides, the CDR3 is TGTGCCAGCAGCTTGGTCGACAGAGGGAACACCGGGGAGCTGTTTTTT.

The genes are TRBV24-1 and TRBJ2-5, with 14 bases lining up with TRBD2. The CDR3 consists of 18 residues. V trimming: 2 bases; J trimming: 6 bases; junction bases outside the gene matches: 10. In germline, CDR1 is KGHDR, CDR2 SFDVKD. The CDR3 region has the DNA TGTGCCACCAGTGATTCCTCTGGGACTAGCGGGGGATTGAAGACCCAGTACTTC. Its translation: CATSDSSGTSGGLKTQYF.

This rearrangement joins TRBV2 to TRBJ1-1; D is uncertain. This CDR3 has 14 amino acids. The ends were cut back, 4 bases at V and 5 bases at J, with 14 bases in the middle. In germline, CDR1 is SNHLY, CDR2 FYNNEI. This CDR3 reads CASSAEFVGTEAFF. In DNA form, the CDR3 reads TGTGCCAGCAGTGCAGAATTTGTAGGGACTGAAGCTTTCTTT.

The chain uses TRBV13 and TRBJ1-2; a possible D gene is TRBD1 (6 bases). The CDR3 length is 16 residues. Between the trimmed V and J ends, which lost 0 bases and 5 bases, there was a span of 16 bases. Germline CDR1 is PRHDT and CDR2 is FYEKMQ (reference sequence). This CDR3 is CASSLGRGGWLYGYTF. The CDR3 nucleotides read TGTGCCAGCAGCTTAGGCCGTGGGGGCTGGTTGTATGGCTACACCTTC.

The chain couples TRBV6-5 to TRBJ1-2; 8 positions match TRBD1. Germline V lookup: CDR1 MNHEY, CDR2 SVGAGI. V dropped 6 bases and J dropped 9; count of bases not matched to a gene: 9. The CDR3 consists of 13 residues. CDR3 sequence (DNA): TGTGCCAGCAGCCAGACAGGGGTGAATCGCTACACCTTC. It yields the protein CASSQTGVNRYTF.

This chain connects TRBV21-1 to TRBJ2-7; the D call of TRBD1 is as the table states it, not checked on the DNA. TRBV21-1 is a pseudogene segment. The CDR3 contains 19 residues. CDR3 coding DNA: TGTGCCAGCAGCAACCAGGAACGTCTGGGACAGTACTTTGACCACGAGCAGTACGTC. Encoded protein: CASSNQERLGQYFDHEQYV.

The rearrangement uses TRBV5-1 and TRBJ1-1; D is possibly TRBD1 (5 bases). Trimming left V 5 bases short and J 4 bases short, with 12 bases between. Germline V lookup: CDR1 SGHRS, CDR2 YFSETQ. The CDR3 has 13 amino acids. The CDR3 sequence: CASSGGSGTEAFF. For the CDR3, the DNA is TGCGCCAGCAGTGGGGGAAGTGGCACTGAAGCTTTCTTT.

This clone was counted once. V is TRBV6-1 and J is TRBJ1-2, with TRBD1 matching 10 bases. After removal of 5 bases from V and 3 bases from J, the junction contained 3 bases not matched to a gene. This CDR3 has 14 amino acids. Germline loops: CDR1 MNHNS, CDR2 SASEGT. CDR3 DNA: TGTGCCAGCAGTTTCGGACAGGGGGACTATGGCTACACCTTC. Residues: CASSFGQGDYGYTF.

The J gene is TRBJ2-5, the V gene TRBV9, with 11 bases that match TRBD1. This CDR3 comprises 13 residues. The germline gives CDR1 SGDLS, CDR2 YYNGEE. The J segment lost 7 bases and the V segment lost 9 bases, leaving 8 bases of the junction unmatched. This CDR3 is CAKPGQGGGTQYF. In nucleotides, the CDR3 is TGTGCCAAACCGGGACAGGGGGGAGGGACCCAGTACTTC.

This sequence joins TRBV7-3 and TRBJ2-1; either TRBD1 or TRBD2 may supply D (5 bases each). V was trimmed by 1 base and J by 3 bases, leaving 13 bases between them. There are 16 residues in the CDR3. Germline CDR1 and CDR2: SGHTA and FQGTGA. The CDR3 here is CASSLRGPSSYNEQFF. In nucleotides, the CDR3 is TGTGCCAGCAGCTTAAGGGGACCCTCTAGCTACAATGAGCAGTTCTTC.

The rearrangement uses TRBV5-1 and TRBJ2-1; D gene unclear. Germline loops: CDR1 SGHRS, CDR2 YFSETQ. V lost 5 bases and J lost 6, with 15 bases in between. CDR3 length equals 14 residues. CDR3 sequence reads: CASRVSNSGNEQFF. CDR3 DNA sequence: TGCGCCAGCAGGGTTAGCAATTCAGGCAATGAGCAGTTCTTC. The variable domain in full, with the rest retrieved from reference TRBV5-1 and TRBJ2-1, is KAGVTQTPRYLIKTRGQQVTLSCSPISGHRSVSWYQQTPGQGLQFLFEYFSETQRNKGNFPGRFSGRQFSNSRSEMNVSTLELGDSALYLCASRVSNSGNEQFFGPGTRLTVL.

The chain uses TRBV6-6 and TRBJ2-5, with 13 bases lining up with TRBD2. This CDR3 is built from 15 residues. Germline V gene sequence: CDR1 MNHNY, CDR2 SVGAGI (reference sequence). The V and J ends lost 6 bases and 5 bases, in that order; junction bases with no gene match: 6. The DNA for the CDR3 is TGTGCCAGCAGGCCCGGGACTAGCGGGGAGGAGACCCAGTACTTC. This codes for CASRPGTSGEETQYF.

The chain recombines TRBV18 with TRBJ1-5, with a tentative D call TRBD1 (5 bases). In germline, CDR1 is KGHSH, CDR2 LQKENI. CDR3 length equals 13 residues. V was pared by 4 bases and J by 5 bases, with 9 bases between. CDR3 coding DNA: TGTGCCAGCTCACAGGGGCGGGATCAGCCCCAGCATTTT. Translating it yields CASSQGRDQPQHF.

The chain carries TRBV7-2 and TRBJ1-1; TRBD1 is a possible D gene (5 bases). The ends were cut back, 11 bases at V and 6 bases at J, with 7 bases in the middle. From germline, CDR1 is SGHTA and CDR2 FQGNSA. The CDR3 runs to 9 residues. CDR3 DNA: TGTGCCGTGGGGGCTGAAGCTTTCTTT. As protein: CAVGAEAFF.